This T cell receptor beta chain emerged from a study of T cells in Graves' hyperthyroidism and ophthalmopathy. Study background: Initial diagnosis, before any treatment, was when peripheral blood was collected. Study outcomes and limitations: Ophthalmopathy was separated from stable hyperthyroidism by a 13 V-J model.

Stable Graves' hyperthyroidism denoted no ophthalmopathy progression over 18 months. The authors obtained PBMCs from around 11 ml of fresh peripheral blood. This clonotype occurred many times. The antigen remains unidentified. RNA transcripts gave rise to amplified TCR beta CDR3 regions. TCR CDR3 underwent first-round RT-PCR with the HTBI primer set. Using its own MiXCR run on the multiplex PCR reads, TCRdb lists one record per CDR3 protein. Among roughly 350,000 distinct CDR3 sequences, about 14% were seen once, and the ten largest hold 20% to 25%. V shed 7 bases and J shed 4 bases, with 12 bases lying between them. This CDR3 is built from 12 residues. Per germline, CDR1 SQVTM and CDR2 ANQGSEA.

The genes are TRBV29-1 and TRBJ2-3; D is perhaps TRBD1 (6 bases). The sequencing sample was made of blood. The source is a woman aged 30 to 39 with Graves' hyperthyroidism. Here the CDR3 reads CSAIQGSDTQYF. CDR3 sequence (DNA): TGCAGCGCTATACAGGGATCAGATACGCAGTATTTT.